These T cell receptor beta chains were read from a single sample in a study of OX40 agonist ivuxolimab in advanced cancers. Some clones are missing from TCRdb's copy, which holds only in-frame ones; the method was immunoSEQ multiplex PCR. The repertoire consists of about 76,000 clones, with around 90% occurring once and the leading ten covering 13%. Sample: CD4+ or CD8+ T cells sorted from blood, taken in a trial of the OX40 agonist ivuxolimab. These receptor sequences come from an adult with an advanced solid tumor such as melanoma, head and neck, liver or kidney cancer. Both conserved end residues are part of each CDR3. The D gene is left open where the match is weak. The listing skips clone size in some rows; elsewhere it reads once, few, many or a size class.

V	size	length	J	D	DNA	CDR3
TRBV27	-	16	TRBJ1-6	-	TGTGCCAGCAGTTTATCCTTCTGGCAGGTCAATTCACCCCTCCACTTT	CASSLSFWQVNSPLHF
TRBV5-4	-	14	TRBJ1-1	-	TGTGCCAGCAGCGTGCAGGGTGCCCCACTAGGAGCTTTCTTT	CASSVQGAPLGAFF
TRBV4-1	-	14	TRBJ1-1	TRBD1	TGCGCCAGCAGCTTCGGGGGACAGGGCACTGAAGCTTTCTTT	CASSFGGQGTEAFF
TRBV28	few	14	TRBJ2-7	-	TGTGCCAGCAGTTTGCGCGGTTACTCCTACGAGCAGTACTTC	CASSLRGYSYEQYF
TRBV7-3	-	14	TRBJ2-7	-	TGTGCCAGCAGCCCTGGGACTTTACGCTACGAGCAGTACTTC	CASSPGTLRYEQYF
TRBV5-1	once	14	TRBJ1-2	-	TGCGCCAGCAGACCTGGGACATTCAACTATGGCTACACCTTC	CASRPGTFNYGYTF
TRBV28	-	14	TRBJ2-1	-	TGTGCCAGCAGTTTATCCGGGCTTTACAATGAGCAGTTCTTC	CASSLSGLYNEQFF
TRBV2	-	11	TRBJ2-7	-	TGTGCCAGCACCCAAACGGGCGAGCAGTACTTC	CASTQTGEQYF
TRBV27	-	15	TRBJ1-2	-	TGTGCCAGCAGTTTATCCCCCCAGCCCCCCTATGGCTACACCTTC	CASSLSPQPPYGYTF
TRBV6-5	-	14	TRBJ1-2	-	TGTGCCAGCAGTGGGGGATGGGAACACGATGGCTACACCTTC	CASSGGWEHDGYTF
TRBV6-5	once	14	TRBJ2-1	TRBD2	TGTGCCAGCTTCTCAGCGGGGAGGTACAATGAGCAGTTCTTC	CASFSAGRYNEQFF
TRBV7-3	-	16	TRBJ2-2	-	TGTGCCAGCAGCTTAGCCCTTCAAGGTACCACCGGGGAGCTGTTTTTT	CASSLALQGTTGELFF
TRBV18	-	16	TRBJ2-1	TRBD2	TGTGCCAGCTCACCACCGCTGGGACTAAACGACAATGAGCAGTTCTTC	CASSPPLGLNDNEQFF
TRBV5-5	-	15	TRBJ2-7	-	TGTGCCAGCAGCTTGGCCTTAAGGACGGCAGGCGAGCAGTACTTC	CASSLALRTAGEQYF
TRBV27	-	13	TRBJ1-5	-	TGTGCCAGCAGTCCCCCCAATGGTTGGCCCCAGCATTTT	CASSPPNGWPQHF
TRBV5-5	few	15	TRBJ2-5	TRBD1	TGTGCCAGCAGCCCCAGGGGGAACAGGGAAGAGACCCAGTACTTC	CASSPRGNREETQYF
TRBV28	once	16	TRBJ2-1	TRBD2	TGTGCCAGCAGTTTAAACGCGCGGGAGCTAGTCAATGAGCAGTTCTTC	CASSLNARELVNEQFF
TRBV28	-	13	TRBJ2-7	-	TGTGCCAGCAGTTTATTGGACAGTTACGAGCAGTACTTC	CASSLLDSYEQYF
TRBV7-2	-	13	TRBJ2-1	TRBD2	TGTGCCAGGCGGGCTAGCGGGAGCAATGAGCAGTTCTTC	CARRASGSNEQFF
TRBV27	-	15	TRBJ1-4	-	TGTGCCAGCAGTTTCAACAGGGAGTATAATGAAAAACTGTTTTTT	CASSFNREYNEKLFF
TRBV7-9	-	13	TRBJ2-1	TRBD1	TGTGCCAGCAGTACCGGACAGGGCAATGAGCAGTTCTTC	CASSTGQGNEQFF
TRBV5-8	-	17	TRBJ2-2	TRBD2	TGTGCCAGCAGCTTGGGTGTCCGCGGGAGTAACACCGGGGAGCTGTTTTTT	CASSLGVRGSNTGELFF
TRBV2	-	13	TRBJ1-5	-	TGTGCCGCAGGGGAGGGGGACAATCAGCCCCAGCATTTT	CAAGEGDNQPQHF
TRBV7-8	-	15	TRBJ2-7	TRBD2	TGTGCCAGCAGCTTACTGACTAGCGGGAGGGTAGTGCAGTACTTC	CASSLLTSGRVVQYF
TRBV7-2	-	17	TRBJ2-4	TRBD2	TGTGCCAGCAGCTTAGCGCCAGCCGGGACTAGCGGCTACATTCAGTACTTC	CASSLAPAGTSGYIQYF
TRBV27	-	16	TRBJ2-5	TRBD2	TGTGCCAGCAGTCAAGATAGTCGGCTAGCGGGATCAGAACAGTACTTC	CASSQDSRLAGSEQYF
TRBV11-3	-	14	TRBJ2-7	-	TGTGCCAGCAGCTTGACAGAGTATGCCTACGAGCAGTACTTC	CASSLTEYAYEQYF
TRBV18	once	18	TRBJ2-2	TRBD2	TGTGCCAGCTCACCCCTAATTACAGCGGGACTGAACACCGGGGAGCTGTTTTTT	CASSPLITAGLNTGELFF
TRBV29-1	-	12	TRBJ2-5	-	TGCAGCGTTGACGGGGAATGGGAGACCCAGTACTTC	CSVDGEWETQYF
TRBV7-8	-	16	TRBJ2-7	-	TGTGCCAGCAGCCGGGAGACCGGGACAACATCCTACGAGCAGTACTTC	CASSRETGTTSYEQYF
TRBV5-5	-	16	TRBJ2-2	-	TGTGCCAGCAGCTTGGTGCAGGGATATGTCCCCGGGGAGCTGTTTTTT	CASSLVQGYVPGELFF
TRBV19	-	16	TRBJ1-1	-	TGTGCCAGTAGTATGCGGGGGGGAGGAACGAACACTGAAGCTTTCTTT	CASSMRGGGTNTEAFF
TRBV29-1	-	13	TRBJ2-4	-	TGCAGCGGACTATTCACCTACAAAAACATTCAGTACTTC	CSGLFTYKNIQYF
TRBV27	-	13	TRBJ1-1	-	TGTGCCAGCAGTTTAGGAGGGTTTTCAAAAGCTTTCTTT	CASSLGGFSKAFF
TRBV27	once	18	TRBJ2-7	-	TGTGCCAGCAGCTTCGGAAGGCCGAAGGCAGGGTCAAACTACGAGCAGTACTTC	CASSFGRPKAGSNYEQYF
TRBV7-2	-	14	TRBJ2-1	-	TGTGCCAGCAGCTTGATAACTTCTTCCGATGAGCAGTTCTTC	CASSLITSSDEQFF
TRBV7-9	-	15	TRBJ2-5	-	TGTGCCAGCAGCTTAGGGACAGAAAGAACAGAGACCCAGTACTTC	CASSLGTERTETQYF
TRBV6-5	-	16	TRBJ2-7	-	TGTGCCAGCAGTTACTCGGGGGCTAGCGGTGCCTACGAGCAGTACTTC	CASSYSGASGAYEQYF
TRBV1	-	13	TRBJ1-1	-	TGCACCAGCAGCCATCCTTCAGGGGATGAAGCTTTCTTT	CTSSHPSGDEAFF
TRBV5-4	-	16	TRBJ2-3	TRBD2	TGTGCCAGCAGCTTGGAGGCGGGAGTTGAAGGAGATACGCAGTATTTT	CASSLEAGVEGDTQYF
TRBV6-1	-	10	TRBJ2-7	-	TGTGCCACCCGGGAATACGAGCAGTACTTC	CATREYEQYF
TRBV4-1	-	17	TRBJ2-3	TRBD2	TGCGCCAGCAGCCAGGGGGGGCTAGCGGGAGGGCGAGATACGCAGTATTTT	CASSQGGLAGGRDTQYF
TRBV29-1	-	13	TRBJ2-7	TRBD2	TGCAGCGTCGGGGCTAGCGGACTCTACGAGCAGTACTTC	CSVGASGLYEQYF
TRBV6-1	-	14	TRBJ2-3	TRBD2	TGTGCCAGCAGTAGACTAGCGGGGACAGATACGCAGTATTTT	CASSRLAGTDTQYF
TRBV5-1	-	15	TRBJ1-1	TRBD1	TGCGCCAGCAGCGGTGTACAGGGGGCGGACACTGAAGCTTTCTTT	CASSGVQGADTEAFF
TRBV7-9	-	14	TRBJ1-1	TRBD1	TGTGCCAGCAGCACACAGGGGGGAAACACTGAAGCTTTCTTT	CASSTQGGNTEAFF